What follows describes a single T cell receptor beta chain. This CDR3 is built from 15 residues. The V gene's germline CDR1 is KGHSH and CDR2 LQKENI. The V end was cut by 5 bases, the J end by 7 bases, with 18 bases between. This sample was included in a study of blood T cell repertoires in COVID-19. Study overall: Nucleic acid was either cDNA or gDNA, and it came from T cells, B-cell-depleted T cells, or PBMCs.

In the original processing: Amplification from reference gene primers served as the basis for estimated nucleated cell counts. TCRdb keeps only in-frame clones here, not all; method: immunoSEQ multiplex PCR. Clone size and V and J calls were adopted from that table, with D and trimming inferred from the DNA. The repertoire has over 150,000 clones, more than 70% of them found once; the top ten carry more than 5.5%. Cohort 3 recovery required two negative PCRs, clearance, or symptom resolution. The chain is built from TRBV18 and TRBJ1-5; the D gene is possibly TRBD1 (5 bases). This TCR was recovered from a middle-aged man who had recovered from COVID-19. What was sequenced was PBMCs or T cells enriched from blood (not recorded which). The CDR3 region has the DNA TGTGCCAGCTCAATCGAGACAGCTCAAGGGCAGCCCCAGCATTTT. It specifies CASSIETAQGQPQHF. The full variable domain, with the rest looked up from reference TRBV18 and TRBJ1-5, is NAGVMQNPRHLVRRRGQEARLRCSPMKGHSHVYWYRQLPEEGLKFMVYLQKENIIDESGMPKERFSAEFPKEGPSILRIQQVVRGDSAAYFCASSIETAQGQPQHFGDGTRLSIL.